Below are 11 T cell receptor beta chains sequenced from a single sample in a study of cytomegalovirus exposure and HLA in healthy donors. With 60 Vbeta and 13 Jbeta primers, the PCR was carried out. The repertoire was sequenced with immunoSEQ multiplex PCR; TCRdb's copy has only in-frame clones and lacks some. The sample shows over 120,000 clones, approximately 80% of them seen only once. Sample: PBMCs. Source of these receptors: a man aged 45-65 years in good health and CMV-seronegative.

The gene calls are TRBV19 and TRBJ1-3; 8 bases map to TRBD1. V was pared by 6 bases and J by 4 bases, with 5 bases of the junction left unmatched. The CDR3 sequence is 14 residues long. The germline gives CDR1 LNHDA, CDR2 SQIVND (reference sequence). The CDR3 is CASSSRGLGNTIYF. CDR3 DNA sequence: TGTGCCAGTAGCTCCAGGGGGCTCGGAAACACCATATATTTT.

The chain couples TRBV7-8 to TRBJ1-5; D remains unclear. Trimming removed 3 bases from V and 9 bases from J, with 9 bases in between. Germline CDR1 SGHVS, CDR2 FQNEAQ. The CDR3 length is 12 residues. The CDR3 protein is CASSFLGRPQHF. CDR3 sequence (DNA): TGTGCCAGCAGCTTCCTTGGTAGGCCCCAGCATTTT. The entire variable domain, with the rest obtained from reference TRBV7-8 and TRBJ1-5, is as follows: GAGVSQSPRYKVAKRGQDVALRCDPISGHVSLFWYQQALGQGPEFLTYFQNEAQLDKSGLPSDRFFAERPEGSVSTLKIQRTQQEDSAVYLCASSFLGRPQHFGDGTRLSIL.

The CDR3 DNA sequence: TGTGCCAGTATTCCGACAGGGGGCTATGGCTACACCTTC. This sequence encodes CASIPTGGYGYTF. This rearrangement joins TRBV19 to TRBJ1-2, with TRBD1 matching over 9 bases. The CDR3 totals 13 residues. Germline values: CDR1 LNHDA, CDR2 SQIVND (reference sequence). The V segment lost 7 bases and the J segment 4 bases; nucleotides outside the gene matches: 4.

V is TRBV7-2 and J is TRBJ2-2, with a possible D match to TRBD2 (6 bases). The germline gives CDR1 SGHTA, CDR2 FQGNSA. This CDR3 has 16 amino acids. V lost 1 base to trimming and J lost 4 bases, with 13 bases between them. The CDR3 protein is CASSLGGVFGTGELFF. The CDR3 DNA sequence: TGTGCCAGCAGCTTAGGGGGGGTTTTCGGCACCGGGGAGCTGTTTTTT.

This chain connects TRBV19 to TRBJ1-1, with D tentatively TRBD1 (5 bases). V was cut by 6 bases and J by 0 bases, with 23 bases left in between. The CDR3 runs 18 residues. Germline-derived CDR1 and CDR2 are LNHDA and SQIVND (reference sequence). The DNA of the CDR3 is TGTGCCAGTAGGGTCGGTACGGGGGGGAAGAGGATGAACACTGAAGCTTTCTTT. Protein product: CASRVGTGGKRMNTEAFF.

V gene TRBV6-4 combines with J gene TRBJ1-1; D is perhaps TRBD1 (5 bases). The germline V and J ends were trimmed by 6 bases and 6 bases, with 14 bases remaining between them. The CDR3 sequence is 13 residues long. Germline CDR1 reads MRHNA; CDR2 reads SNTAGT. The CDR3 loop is CASRPGTGSEAFF. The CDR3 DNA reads TGTGCCAGCAGGCCCGGCACAGGCTCTGAAGCTTTCTTT.

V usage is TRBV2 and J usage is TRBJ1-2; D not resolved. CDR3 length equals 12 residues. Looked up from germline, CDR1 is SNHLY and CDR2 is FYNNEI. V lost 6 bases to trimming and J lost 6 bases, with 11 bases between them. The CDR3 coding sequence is TGTGCCAGCAGCCCCAGAATTGATGGCTACACCTTC. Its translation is CASSPRIDGYTF.

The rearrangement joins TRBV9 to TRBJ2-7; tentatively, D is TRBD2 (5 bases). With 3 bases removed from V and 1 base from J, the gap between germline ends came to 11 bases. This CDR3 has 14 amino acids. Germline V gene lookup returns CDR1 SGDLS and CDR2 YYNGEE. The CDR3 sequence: CASSGCPGSYEQYF. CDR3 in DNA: TGTGCCAGCAGCGGATGCCCGGGGTCCTACGAGCAGTACTTC.

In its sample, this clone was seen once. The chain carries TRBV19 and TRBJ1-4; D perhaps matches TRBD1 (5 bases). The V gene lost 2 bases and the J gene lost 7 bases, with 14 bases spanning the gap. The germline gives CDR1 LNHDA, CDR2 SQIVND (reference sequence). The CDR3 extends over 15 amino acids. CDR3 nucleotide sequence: TGTGCCAGTAGTATACGGTCGGGGGGTGTTGAAAAACTGTTTTTT. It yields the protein CASSIRSGGVEKLFF. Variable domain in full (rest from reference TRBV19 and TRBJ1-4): DGGITQSPKYLFRKEGQNVTLSCEQNLNHDAMYWYRQDPGQGLRLIYYSQIVNDFQKGDIAEGYSVSREKKESFPLTVTSAQKNPTAFYLCASSIRSGGVEKLFFGSGTQLSVL.

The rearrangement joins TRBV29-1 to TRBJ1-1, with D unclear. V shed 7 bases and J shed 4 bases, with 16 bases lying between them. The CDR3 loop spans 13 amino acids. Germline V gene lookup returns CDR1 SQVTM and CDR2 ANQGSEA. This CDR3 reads CSARLGVTTEAFF. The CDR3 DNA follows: TGCAGCGCTCGGCTCGGGGTCACCACTGAAGCTTTCTTT. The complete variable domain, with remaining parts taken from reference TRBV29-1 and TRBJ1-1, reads SAVISQKPSRDICQRGTSLTIQCQVDSQVTMMFWYRQQPGQSLTLIATANQGSEATYESGFVIDKFPISRPNLTFSTLTVSNMSPEDSSIYLCSARLGVTTEAFFGQGTRLTVV.

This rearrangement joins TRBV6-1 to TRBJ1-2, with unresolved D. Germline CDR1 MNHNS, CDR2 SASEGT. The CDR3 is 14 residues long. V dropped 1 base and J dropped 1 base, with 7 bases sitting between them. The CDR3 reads CASSEERLNYGYTF. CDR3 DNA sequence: TGTGCCAGCAGTGAAGAGAGACTTAACTATGGCTACACCTTC.